This T cell receptor beta chain came from a study of blood T cells in healthy people across ages. About the research overall: In model experiments, template switching was able to capture about one barcoded beta molecule for every two T cells that were present.

J was trimmed by 6 bases and V by 5 bases; bases with no gene match: 6. Looked up from germline, CDR1 is SNHLY and CDR2 is FYNNEI. The CDR3 extends over 14 amino acids. Notes on the study in general: Those diversity estimates obtained from one million T cells were thought to be underestimates. Percentage of naive T cells showed a strong correlation with TCR beta diversity.

In regard to this clonotype: Its specificity is not known.

A second PCR, run for roughly 7 to 11 cycles, used a sample-barcoded 5' primer plus a J-beta primer mix. In TCRdb, the 5' RACE reads were re-called with MiXCR into one record per CDR3 protein. The sample includes about 940,000 distinct CDR3 sequences, 48% of them seen just once. This chain joins TRBV2 and TRBJ2-1, with 8 bases identical to TRBD2. The clonotype was recovered from a man aged 30-40 years in good health. Material: blood. In DNA, the CDR3 is TGTGCCAGCAGTAGCGGGGGAGGTTTCAATGAGCAGTTCTTC. This gives the protein CASSSGGGFNEQFF. Based on the CDR3 plus reference TRBV2 and TRBJ2-1, the full variable domain is EPEVTQTPSHQVTQMGQEVILRCVPISNHLYFYWYRQILGQKVEFLVSFYNNEISEKSEIFDDQFSVERPDGSNFTLKIRSTKLEDSAMYFCASSSGGGFNEQFFGPGTRLTVL.